The 12 T cell receptor beta chains below were found in one sample sequenced in a study of OX40 agonist ivuxolimab in advanced cancers. The protocol was immunoSEQ multiplex PCR, while the TCRdb copy is restricted to in-frame clones and leaves out a portion. The sample carries roughly 100,000 clones, 80% to 90% recorded once. The specimen comprised CD4+ or CD8+ T cells sorted from blood, sampled in a trial of the OX40 agonist ivuxolimab. The source of these receptors is an adult with an advanced solid tumor such as melanoma, head and neck, liver or kidney cancer.

This clone has only one observation. The V and J genes are TRBV16 and TRBJ1-1, with D possibly matching TRBD1 (5 bases). Trimming cost V 0 bases and J 7 bases, with 12 bases left between them. The V gene's germline CDR1 is KGHSY and CDR2 FQNENV. CDR3 length: 14 amino acids. In nucleotides, the CDR3 is TGTGCCAGCAGCCAATCCGGCCGAGGGGATGAAGCTTTCTTT. It specifies CASSQSGRGDEAFF. Complete variable domain (other parts from reference TRBV16 and TRBJ1-1): GEEVAQTPKHLVRGEGQKAKLYCAPIKGHSYVFWYQQVLKNEFKFLISFQNENVFDETGMPKERFSAKCLPNSPCSLEIQATKLEDSAVYFCASSQSGRGDEAFFGQGTRLTVV.

This chain connects TRBV6-8 to TRBJ1-1; D ambiguous. V lost 4 bases and J 0 bases, leaving 6 bases between the germline ends. The CDR3 sequence is 13 residues long. Germline V gene data show CDR1 as MNHGY and CDR2 as SAAAGT. CDR3 coding DNA: TGTGCCAGCAGTTTCCCATTGAACACTGAAGCTTTCTTT. Protein sequence: CASSFPLNTEAFF.

This chain uses TRBV18 with TRBJ2-2, with D perhaps given as TRBD1 or TRBD2 (5 bases each). Germline V CDR1 and CDR2: KGHSH, LQKENI. V was trimmed by 0 bases and J by 6 bases, leaving 14 bases between them. The CDR3 loop spans 16 amino acids. In DNA form, the CDR3 reads TGTGCCAGCTCACCACCGGGCCCAGGGCGGGCCGGGGAGCTGTTTTTT. This gives the protein CASSPPGPGRAGELFF.

CDR3 protein: CASSFGNAAVTEAFF. The DNA of the CDR3 is TGTGCCAGCAGTTTTGGTAACGCGGCTGTTACTGAAGCTTTCTTT. This chain joins TRBV27 and TRBJ1-1; D not certain. V was clipped by 3 bases and J by 5 bases, with 16 bases between them. CDR1 is MNHEY, CDR2 SMNVEV, per germline (reference sequence). CDR3 length: 15 amino acids.

The rearrangement uses TRBV11-2 and TRBJ1-2; D call uncertain. Trimming took off 5 bases at V and 7 bases at J, with 26 bases between the two ends. Per the germline V gene, CDR1 is SGHAT and CDR2 is FQNNGV. CDR3 length equals 17 residues. CDR3 sequence (DNA): TGTGCCAGCAGCCCACGGCCCCGGGGTTTGGTCGACGGTGGCTACACCTTC. Its protein is CASSPRPRGLVDGGYTF.

Points on this clone: Within the sample, other DNA sequences also encode this same CDR3. The chain employs TRBV18 and TRBJ2-7; 10 nucleotides match TRBD1. From germline, CDR1 is KGHSH and CDR2 LQKENI. The CDR3 has 13 amino acids. V trimming: 2 bases; J trimming: 5 bases; junction bases outside the gene matches: 0. The CDR3 coding sequence is TGTGCCAGCTCACCAGGGACAGGGGACGAGCAGTACGTC. The encoded protein is CASSPGTGDEQYV.

V is TRBV11-1 and J is TRBJ2-5; D not resolved. The CDR3 sequence is 13 residues long. Germline V gene sequence: CDR1 SGHAT, CDR2 FQDESV (reference sequence). The V end lost 3 bases, the J end lost 7 bases, and 12 bases lay between the germline ends. CDR3 sequence: CASSLARAGTQYF. The CDR3 DNA reads TGTGCCAGCAGCTTGGCAAGGGCTGGGACCCAGTACTTC.

This clone was recorded only once. The V call is TRBV27, the J call TRBJ2-7; possibly TRBD1 for D (6 bases). This CDR3 spans 16 amino acids. Deletions cut 5 bases from V and 7 bases from J, with 24 bases between. The germline CDR1 and CDR2 sequences are MNHEY and SMNVEV (reference sequence). CDR3 nucleotides: TGTGCCAGCAGTGAACCGGGGAGAAGGGGGAAGGGGGAGCAGTACTTC. This codes for CASSEPGRRGKGEQYF.

The chain uses TRBV5-1 and TRBJ2-1, with 9 bases lining up with TRBD2. Unmatched junction bases numbered 5, after V lost 0 bases and J lost 4 bases. The CDR3 loop spans 16 amino acids. Per germline, CDR1 SGHRS and CDR2 YFSETQ. In nucleotides, the CDR3 is TGCGCCAGCAGCTTGGTCGTAGCGGGGGAATACAATGAGCAGTTCTTC. This encodes CASSLVVAGEYNEQFF.

This sequence joins TRBV5-1 and TRBJ2-4, with 9 bases lining up with TRBD1. CDR3 length equals 16 residues. Per germline, CDR1 SGHRS and CDR2 YFSETQ. The junction had 3 bases not matched to a gene; V was cut back by 0 bases and J by 2 bases. CDR3 sequence: CASSLGGQGPKNIQYF. CDR3 sequence (DNA): TGCGCCAGCAGCTTGGGGGGACAGGGACCCAAAAACATTCAGTACTTC.

The chain links TRBV7-6 to TRBJ2-2, with D unresolved. This CDR3 contains 15 residues. The germline V gene encodes CDR1 SGHVS and CDR2 FNYEAQ. V gave up 5 bases and J gave up 2 bases, with 12 bases separating them. CDR3 bases: TGTGCCAGCAGCGCCTTCACCGTTAACACCGGGGAGCTGTTTTTT. Protein sequence: CASSAFTVNTGELFF.

The rearrangement uses TRBV14 and TRBJ2-5, with 9 bases fitting TRBD2. V lost 0 bases and J lost 5; bases outside the gene matches: 7. CDR1 and CDR2 from the germline V gene are SGHDN and FVKESK. This CDR3 region has 16 residues. The DNA for the CDR3 is TGTGCCAGCAGCCAAGATCTACTAGCGGGCAGGGAGACCCAGTACTTC. Translating it yields CASSQDLLAGRETQYF. The full variable domain, in which reference TRBV14 and TRBJ2-5 provide the parts outside the CDR3, is EAGVTQFPSHSVIEKGQTVTLRCDPISGHDNLYWYRRVMGKEIKFLLHFVKESKQDESGMPNNRFLAERTGGTYSTLKVQPAELEDSGVYFCASSQDLLAGRETQYFGPGTRLLVL.